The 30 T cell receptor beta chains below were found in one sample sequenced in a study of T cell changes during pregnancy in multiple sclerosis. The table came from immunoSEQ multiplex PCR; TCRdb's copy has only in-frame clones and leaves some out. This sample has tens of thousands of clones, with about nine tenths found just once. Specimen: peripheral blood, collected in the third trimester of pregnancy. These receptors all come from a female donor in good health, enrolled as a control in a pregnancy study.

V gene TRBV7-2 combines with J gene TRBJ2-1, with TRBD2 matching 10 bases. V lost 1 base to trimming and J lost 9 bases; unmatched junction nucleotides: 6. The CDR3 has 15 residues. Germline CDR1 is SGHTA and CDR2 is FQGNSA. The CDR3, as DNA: TGTGCCAGCAGCTTAGTTTCGGGACTAGCGACTGAGCAGTTCTTC. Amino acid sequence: CASSLVSGLATEQFF.

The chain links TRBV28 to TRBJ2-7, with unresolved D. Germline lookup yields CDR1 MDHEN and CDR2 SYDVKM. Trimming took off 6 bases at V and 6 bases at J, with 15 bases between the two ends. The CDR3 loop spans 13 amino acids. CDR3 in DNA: TGTGCCAGCAGCCCCGACCGTAGAGGCGAGCAGTACTTC. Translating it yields CASSPDRRGEQYF. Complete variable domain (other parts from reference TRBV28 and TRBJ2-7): DVKVTQSSRYLVKRTGEKVFLECVQDMDHENMFWYRQDPGLGLRLIYFSYDVKMKEKGDIPEGYSVSREKKERFSLILESASTNQTSMYLCASSPDRRGEQYFGPGTRLTVT.

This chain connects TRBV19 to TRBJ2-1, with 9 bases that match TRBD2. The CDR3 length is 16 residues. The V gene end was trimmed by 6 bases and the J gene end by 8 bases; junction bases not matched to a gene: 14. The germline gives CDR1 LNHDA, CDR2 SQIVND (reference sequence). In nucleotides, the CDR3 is TGTGCCAGTAGCTATCTCAAGGGTCAGCGGGGGGATGAGCAGTTCTTC. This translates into CASSYLKGQRGDEQFF.

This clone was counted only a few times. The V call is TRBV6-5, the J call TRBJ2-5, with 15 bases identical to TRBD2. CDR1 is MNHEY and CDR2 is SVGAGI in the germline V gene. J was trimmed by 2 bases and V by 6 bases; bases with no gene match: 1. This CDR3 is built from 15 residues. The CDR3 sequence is CASRGLAGGQETQYF. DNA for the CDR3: TGTGCCAGCAGGGGACTAGCGGGGGGTCAAGAGACCCAGTACTTC.

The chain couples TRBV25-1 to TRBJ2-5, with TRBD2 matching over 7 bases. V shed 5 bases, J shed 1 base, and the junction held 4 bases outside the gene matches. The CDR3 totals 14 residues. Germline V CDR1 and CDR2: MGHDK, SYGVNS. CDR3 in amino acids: CASSLTSSQETQYF. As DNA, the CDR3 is TGTGCCAGCAGTCTGACTAGCAGCCAAGAGACCCAGTACTTC.

The CDR3 loop reads CASSQGTGEAYEQYF. CDR3 sequence (DNA): TGTGCCAGCAGCCAAGGGACGGGAGAGGCCTACGAGCAGTACTTC. This chain links TRBV4-2 with TRBJ2-7; a possible D gene is TRBD2 (6 bases). Germline assignment: CDR1 LGHNA and CDR2 YNFKEQ. V was clipped by 1 base and J by 2 bases, with 12 bases between them. This CDR3 has 15 amino acids.

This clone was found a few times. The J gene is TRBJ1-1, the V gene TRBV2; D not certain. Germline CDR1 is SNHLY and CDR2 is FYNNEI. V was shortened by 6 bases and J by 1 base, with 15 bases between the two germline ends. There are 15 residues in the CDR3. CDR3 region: CASRADGVRNTEAFF. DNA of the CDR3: TGTGCCAGCAGGGCGGACGGGGTCAGGAACACTGAAGCTTTCTTT. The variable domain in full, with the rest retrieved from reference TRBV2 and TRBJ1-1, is EPEVTQTPSHQVTQMGQEVILRCVPISNHLYFYWYRQILGQKVEFLVSFYNNEISEKSEIFDDQFSVERPDGSNFTLKIRSTKLEDSAMYFCASRADGVRNTEAFFGQGTRLTVV.

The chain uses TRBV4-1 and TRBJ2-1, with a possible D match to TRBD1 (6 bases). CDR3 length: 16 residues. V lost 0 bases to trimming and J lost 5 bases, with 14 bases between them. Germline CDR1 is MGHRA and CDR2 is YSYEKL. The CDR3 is CASSQENRVAHNEQFF. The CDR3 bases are TGCGCCAGCAGCCAAGAGAACAGGGTGGCCCACAATGAGCAGTTCTTC.

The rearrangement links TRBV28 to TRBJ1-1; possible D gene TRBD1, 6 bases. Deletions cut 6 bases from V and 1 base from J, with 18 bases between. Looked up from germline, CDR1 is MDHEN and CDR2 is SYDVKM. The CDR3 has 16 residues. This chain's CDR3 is CASSRAGGSTNTEAFF. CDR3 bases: TGTGCCAGCAGCCGAGCGGGGGGCTCGACGAACACTGAAGCTTTCTTT.

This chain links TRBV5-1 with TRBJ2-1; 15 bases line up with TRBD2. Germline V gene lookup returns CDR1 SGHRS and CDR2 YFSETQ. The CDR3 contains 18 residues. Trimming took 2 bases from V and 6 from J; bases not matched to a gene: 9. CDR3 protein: CASSFGLAGGFKVNEQFF. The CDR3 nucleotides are TGCGCCAGCAGCTTTGGACTAGCGGGGGGGTTTAAGGTCAATGAGCAGTTCTTC.

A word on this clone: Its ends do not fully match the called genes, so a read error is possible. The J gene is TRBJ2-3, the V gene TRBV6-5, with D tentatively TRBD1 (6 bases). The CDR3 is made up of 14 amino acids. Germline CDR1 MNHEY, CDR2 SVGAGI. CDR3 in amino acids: CASRSGTSTDTQCF. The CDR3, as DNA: TGTGCCAGCAGATCCGGGACAAGCACAGATACGCAGTGTTTT.

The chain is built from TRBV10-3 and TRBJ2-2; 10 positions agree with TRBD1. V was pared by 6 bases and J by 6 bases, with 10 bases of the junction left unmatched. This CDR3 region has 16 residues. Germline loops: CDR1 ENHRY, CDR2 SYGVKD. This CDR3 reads CAISPTGGGNPGELFF. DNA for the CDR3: TGTGCCATCAGCCCGACAGGGGGCGGCAACCCCGGGGAGCTGTTTTTT.

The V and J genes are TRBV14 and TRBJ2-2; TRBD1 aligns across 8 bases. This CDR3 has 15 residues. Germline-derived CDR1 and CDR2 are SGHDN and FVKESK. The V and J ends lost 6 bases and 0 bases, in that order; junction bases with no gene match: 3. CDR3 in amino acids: CASRKGQANTGELFF. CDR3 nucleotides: TGTGCCAGCAGGAAGGGACAGGCGAACACCGGGGAGCTGTTTTTT.

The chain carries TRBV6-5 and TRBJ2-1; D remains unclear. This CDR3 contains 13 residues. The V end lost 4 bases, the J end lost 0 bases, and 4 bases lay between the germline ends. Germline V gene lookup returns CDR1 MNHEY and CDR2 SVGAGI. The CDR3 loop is CASSFNSYNEQFF. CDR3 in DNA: TGTGCCAGCAGTTTTAACTCCTACAATGAGCAGTTCTTC.

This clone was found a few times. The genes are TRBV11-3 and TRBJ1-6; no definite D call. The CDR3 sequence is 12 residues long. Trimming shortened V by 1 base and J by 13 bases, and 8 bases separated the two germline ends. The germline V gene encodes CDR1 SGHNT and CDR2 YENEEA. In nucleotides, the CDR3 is TGTGCCAGCAGCTTAGGCCCGGGGCCCCTCCACTTT. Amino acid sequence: CASSLGPGPLHF.

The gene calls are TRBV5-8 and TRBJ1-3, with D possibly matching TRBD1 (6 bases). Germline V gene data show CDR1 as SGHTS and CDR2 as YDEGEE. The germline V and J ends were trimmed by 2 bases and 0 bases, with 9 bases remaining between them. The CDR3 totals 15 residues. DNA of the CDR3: TGTGCCAGCAGCTTTGACAGGCTCTCTGGAAACACCATATATTTT. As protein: CASSFDRLSGNTIYF.

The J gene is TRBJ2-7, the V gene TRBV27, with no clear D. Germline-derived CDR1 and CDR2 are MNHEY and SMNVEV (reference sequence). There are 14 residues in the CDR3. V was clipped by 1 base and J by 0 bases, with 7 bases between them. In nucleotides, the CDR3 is TGTGCCAGCAGTTTATTCGTTAGCTCCTACGAGCAGTACTTC. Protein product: CASSLFVSSYEQYF.

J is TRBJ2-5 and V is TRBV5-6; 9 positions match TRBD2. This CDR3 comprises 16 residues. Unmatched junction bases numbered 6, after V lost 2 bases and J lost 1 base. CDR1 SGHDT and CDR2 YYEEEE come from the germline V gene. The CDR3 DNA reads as TGTGCCAGCAGCTTACTGTTAGCGGGAGCCCAAGAGACCCAGTACTTC. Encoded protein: CASSLLLAGAQETQYF.

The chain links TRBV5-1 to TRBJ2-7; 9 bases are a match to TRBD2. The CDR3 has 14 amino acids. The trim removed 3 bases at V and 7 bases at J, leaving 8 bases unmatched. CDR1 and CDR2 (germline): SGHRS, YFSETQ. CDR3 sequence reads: CASSSRESGGEQYF. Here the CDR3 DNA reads TGCGCCAGCAGCTCGCGGGAGAGCGGGGGGGAGCAGTACTTC.

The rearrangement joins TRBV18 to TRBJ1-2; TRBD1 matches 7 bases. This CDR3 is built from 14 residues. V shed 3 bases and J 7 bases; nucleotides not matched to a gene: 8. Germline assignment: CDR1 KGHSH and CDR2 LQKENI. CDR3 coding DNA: TGTGCCAGCTCACCGTCAGGGGGATTGCGTGGCTACACCTTC. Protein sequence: CASSPSGGLRGYTF. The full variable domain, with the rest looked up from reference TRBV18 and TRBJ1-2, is NAGVMQNPRHLVRRRGQEARLRCSPMKGHSHVYWYRQLPEEGLKFMVYLQKENIIDESGMPKERFSAEFPKEGPSILRIQQVVRGDSAAYFCASSPSGGLRGYTFGSGTRLTVV.

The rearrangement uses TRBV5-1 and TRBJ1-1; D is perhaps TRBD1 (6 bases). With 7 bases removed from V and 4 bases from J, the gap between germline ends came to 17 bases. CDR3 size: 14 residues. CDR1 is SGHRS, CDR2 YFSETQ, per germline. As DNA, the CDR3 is TGCGCCAGCGGACTTAAGGGGGAGAGCACTGAAGCTTTCTTT. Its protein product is CASGLKGESTEAFF.

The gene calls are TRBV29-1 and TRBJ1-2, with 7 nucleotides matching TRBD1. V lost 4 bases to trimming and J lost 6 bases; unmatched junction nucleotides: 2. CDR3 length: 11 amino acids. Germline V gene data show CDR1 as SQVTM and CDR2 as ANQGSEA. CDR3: CSVGQGNGYTF. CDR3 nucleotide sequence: TGCAGCGTTGGACAGGGCAATGGCTACACCTTC.

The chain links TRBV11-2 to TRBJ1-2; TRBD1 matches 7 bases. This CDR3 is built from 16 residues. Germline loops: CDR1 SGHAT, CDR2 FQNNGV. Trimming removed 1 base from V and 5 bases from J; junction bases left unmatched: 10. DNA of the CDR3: TGTGCCAGCAGCTTAGCCCCCCACAGGGGCGCGTATGGCTACACCTTC. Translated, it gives CASSLAPHRGAYGYTF.

The CDR3: CASSQEGTRGSTEAFF. CDR3 nucleotides: TGTGCCAGCAGCCAGGAGGGGACCAGAGGCAGTACTGAAGCTTTCTTT. The chain is built from TRBV5-4 and TRBJ1-1; possibly TRBD1 for D (5 bases). Trimming cost V 4 bases and J 5 bases, with 21 bases left between them. CDR1 and CDR2 from the germline V gene are SGHNT and YYREEE (reference sequence). This CDR3 region has 16 residues.

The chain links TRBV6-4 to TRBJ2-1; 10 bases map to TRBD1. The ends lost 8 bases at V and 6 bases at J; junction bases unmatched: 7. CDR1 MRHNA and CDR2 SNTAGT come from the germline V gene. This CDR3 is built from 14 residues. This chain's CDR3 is CASRKWDRGNEQFF. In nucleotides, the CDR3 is TGTGCCAGCCGCAAGTGGGACAGGGGCAATGAGCAGTTCTTC.

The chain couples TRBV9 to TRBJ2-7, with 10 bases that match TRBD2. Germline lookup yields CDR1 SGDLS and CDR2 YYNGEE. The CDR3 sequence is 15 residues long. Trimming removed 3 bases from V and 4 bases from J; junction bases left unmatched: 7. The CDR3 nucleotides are TGTGCCAGCAGCGCATTAGCGGGAGGTGGGTACGAGCAGTACTTC. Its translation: CASSALAGGGYEQYF.

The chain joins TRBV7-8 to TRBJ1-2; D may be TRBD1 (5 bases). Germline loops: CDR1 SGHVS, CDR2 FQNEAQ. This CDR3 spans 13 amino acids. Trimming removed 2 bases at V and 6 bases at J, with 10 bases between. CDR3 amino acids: CASSLLGEDGYTF. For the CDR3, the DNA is TGTGCCAGCAGCTTATTGGGGGAGGATGGCTACACCTTC.

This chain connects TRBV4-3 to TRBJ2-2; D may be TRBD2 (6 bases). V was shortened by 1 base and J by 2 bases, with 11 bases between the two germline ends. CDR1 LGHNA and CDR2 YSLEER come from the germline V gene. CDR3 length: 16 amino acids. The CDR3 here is CASSQVPGANTGELFF. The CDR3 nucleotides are TGCGCCAGCAGCCAAGTTCCGGGAGCCAACACCGGGGAGCTGTTTTTT.

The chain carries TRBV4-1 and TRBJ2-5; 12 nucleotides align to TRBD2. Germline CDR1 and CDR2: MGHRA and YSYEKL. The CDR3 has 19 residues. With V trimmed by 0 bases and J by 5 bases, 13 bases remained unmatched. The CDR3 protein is CASSQEFLAGGLWTETQYF. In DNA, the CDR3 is TGCGCCAGCAGCCAAGAATTCCTAGCGGGGGGGCTTTGGACGGAGACCCAGTACTTC.

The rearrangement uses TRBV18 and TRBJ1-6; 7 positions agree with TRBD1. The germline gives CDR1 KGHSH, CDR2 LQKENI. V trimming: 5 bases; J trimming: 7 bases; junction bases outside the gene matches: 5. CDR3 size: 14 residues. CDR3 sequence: CASSGRDSNSPLHF. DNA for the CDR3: TGTGCCAGCTCAGGCCGGGACAGCAATTCACCCCTCCACTTT.